The rows below give T cell receptor beta chains drawn from one sample of a study of T-cell reconstitution after alpha-beta-depleted transplantation in children. MiXCR, applied by TCRdb to the PCR reads, yields one record per CDR3 protein. Of some 250,000 distinct CDR3 sequences in the sample, 12% were seen once. The material sequenced was PBMCs from the stem cell graft donor, taken from the stem cell graft. All receptors come from a human donor who donated a stem cell graft to a child with acute lymphoblastic leukemia. Both conserved end residues are part of each CDR3. D genes are given only for firm matches. Clone size is given for some rows only: seen once, a few or many times, or a class if the clone is expanded.

j_call,d_call,v_call,clone_size,cdr3_aa,cdr3_nt
TRBJ2-7,TRBD2,TRBV11-2,few,CASSPGTSGRARSYEQYF,TGTGCCAGCAGCCCGGGGACTAGCGGGAGGGCCCGCTCCTACGAGCAGTACTTC
TRBJ2-5,NA,TRBV6-2/TRBV6-3,many,CASSPSTSAGQETQYF,TGTGCCAGCAGTCCGTCCACTAGTGCAGGCCAAGAGACCCAGTACTTC
TRBJ1-1,NA,TRBV20-1,many,CSADPGRVNTEAFF,TGCAGTGCTGATCCGGGACGGGTGAACACTGAAGCTTTCTTT
TRBJ1-1,NA,TRBV5-1,many,CASSRQGINTEAFF,TGCGCCAGCAGCAGGCAGGGGATCAACACTGAAGCTTTCTTT
TRBJ2-7,NA,TRBV10-3,many,CAISEGGTVGEQYF,TGTGCCATCAGTGAGGGAGGGACGGTAGGCGAGCAGTACTTC
TRBJ2-1,TRBD2,TRBV29-1,few,CSVGGTSGNSYNEQFF,TGCAGCGTTGGGGGGACTAGCGGGAACTCCTACAATGAGCAGTTCTTC
TRBJ2-5,NA,TRBV9,many,CASSRMVAGQETQYF,TGTGCCAGCAGCCGAATGGTAGCGGGACAGGAGACCCAGTACTTC
TRBJ2-6,NA,TRBV24-1,many,CATSDLGMANGANVLTF,TGTGCCACCAGTGATTTGGGTATGGCGAACGGGGCCAACGTCCTGACTTTC
TRBJ1-1,NA,TRBV6-1,many,CASSEVRQDTEAFF,TGTGCCAGCAGTGAAGTGCGACAGGACACTGAAGCTTTCTTT
TRBJ2-5,NA,TRBV15,many,CATSREYRYQETQYF,TGTGCCACCAGCAGAGAATATCGGTACCAGGAGACCCAGTACTTC
TRBJ1-4,NA,TRBV10-3,many,CAISWTLSEKLFF,TGTGCCATCAGTTGGACTTTAAGTGAAAAACTGTTTTTT
TRBJ2-7,NA,TRBV7-9,many,CASSPRSPGTRYYEQYF,TGTGCCAGCAGCCCCCGATCCCCCGGGACTCGGTACTACGAGCAGTACTTC
TRBJ2-7,TRBD1,TRBV19,few,CASRQQGAYEQYF,TGTGCCAGTAGGCAACAGGGGGCCTACGAGCAGTACTTC
TRBJ2-5,NA,TRBV3-1,many,CASSPRIETQYF,TGTGCCAGCAGCCCCCGCATAGAGACCCAGTACTTC
TRBJ1-5,NA,TRBV15,many,CATSGRQGIGQPQHF,TGTGCCACCAGCGGAAGGCAGGGTATTGGACAGCCCCAGCATTTT
TRBJ2-5,TRBD2,TRBV7-2,many,CASFSSSGGFRETQYF,TGTGCCAGCTTCTCTTCAAGCGGGGGGTTTCGGGAGACCCAGTACTTC
TRBJ1-2,NA,TRBV7-2,many,CASRAAGGRSYGYTF,TGTGCCAGCAGGGCGGCCGGGGGGCGTAGCTATGGCTACACCTTC
TRBJ2-7,NA,TRBV2,NA,CASSDSSRHEQYF,TGTGCCAGCAGCGACTCATCTCGGCACGAGCAGTACTTC
TRBJ1-5,TRBD1,TRBV27,few,CASSSNPDRANQPQHF,TGTGCCAGCAGTTCCAATCCCGACAGGGCTAATCAGCCCCAGCATTTT
TRBJ1-3,NA,TRBV7-9,many,CASSSANSGNTIYF,TGTGCCAGCAGCTCGGCTAACTCTGGAAACACCATATATTTT
TRBJ2-5,NA,TRBV20-1,many,CSARSQKGTYETQYF,TGCAGTGCTAGGTCTCAAAAGGGGACATACGAGACCCAGTACTTC
TRBJ2-3,NA,TRBV20-1,many,CSARGQGTDTQYF,TGCAGTGCTCGAGGGCAGGGGACAGATACGCAGTATTTT
TRBJ2-7,TRBD1,TRBV28,many,CASTGTGGSYEQYF,TGTGCCAGCACGGGGACAGGGGGGAGTTACGAGCAGTACTTC
TRBJ1-4,NA,TRBV4-3,few,CASSPEGSYEKLFF,TGCGCCAGCAGCCCCGAAGGGTCATACGAAAAACTGTTTTTT
TRBJ2-1,TRBD1,TRBV9,many,CASSIGQGGTYNEQFF,TGTGCCAGCAGCATCGGACAGGGGGGCACCTACAATGAGCAGTTCTTC
TRBJ2-4,NA,TRBV15,few,CATSRDRGGAKNIQYF,TGTGCCACCAGCAGAGACAGGGGAGGTGCCAAAAACATTCAGTACTTC
TRBJ2-1,TRBD1,TRBV5-1,NA,CASRSGQGAYNEQFF,TGCGCCAGCCGCTCAGGACAGGGGGCCTACAATGAGCAGTTCTTC
TRBJ1-1,NA,TRBV7-3,many,CASSPYPPGRMNTEAFF,TGTGCCAGCAGCCCATACCCTCCGGGCAGAATGAACACTGAAGCTTTCTTT
TRBJ2-7,NA,TRBV20-1,many,CSAGMMRGGGTNSYEQYF,TGCAGTGCTGGAATGATGCGAGGCGGAGGGACGAACTCCTACGAGCAGTACTTC
TRBJ2-1,TRBD2,TRBV20-1,NA,CSARVPGTSGINEQFF,TGCAGTGCTAGAGTCCCCGGGACTAGCGGAATCAATGAGCAGTTCTTC
TRBJ1-6,TRBD1,TRBV7-9,many,CASSLGSGTDTSPLHF,TGTGCCAGCAGCTTAGGGTCTGGGACAGATACTTCACCCCTCCACTTT
TRBJ2-2,TRBD2,TRBV29-1,many,CSVANSGGGTGELFF,TGCAGCGTTGCGAATAGCGGGGGTGGAACCGGGGAGCTGTTTTTT
TRBJ2-7,TRBD1,TRBV11-3,few,CASSPQGVYEQYF,TGTGCCAGCAGCCCTCAGGGGGTCTACGAGCAGTACTTC
TRBJ2-5,NA,TRBV11-3,NA,CASSLTVTPQETQYF,TGTGCCAGCAGCCTGACAGTAACACCTCAAGAGACCCAGTACTTC
TRBJ2-2,NA,TRBV18,many,CASSPPTGELFF,TGTGCCAGCTCACCACCTACCGGGGAGCTGTTTTTT
TRBJ2-7,NA,TRBV20-1,NA,CSASGELFSYEQYF,TGCAGTGCTAGCGGGGAGCTGTTCTCCTACGAGCAGTACTTC
TRBJ2-7,NA,TRBV6-1,NA,CASSEVGSEQYF,TGTGCCAGCAGTGAGGTAGGGAGCGAGCAGTACTTC
TRBJ1-5,NA,TRBV30,few,CAWSLKGLHNQPQHF,TGTGCCTGGAGTCTTAAGGGACTGCACAATCAGCCCCAGCATTTT
TRBJ2-3,NA,TRBV6-1,NA,CASSRASTDTQYF,TGTGCCAGCAGCCGAGCCTCCACAGATACGCAGTATTTT
TRBJ1-1,NA,TRBV18,NA,CASSPTRMNTEAFF,TGTGCCAGCTCACCGACGCGAATGAACACTGAAGCTTTCTTT
TRBJ2-7,NA,TRBV12-3/TRBV12-4,many,CASRRNYEQYF,TGTGCCAGCAGACGTAACTACGAGCAGTACTTC
TRBJ1-2,TRBD1,TRBV2,few,CASRGQAGGYTF,TGTGCCAGCAGGGGACAGGCAGGAGGCTACACCTTC
TRBJ2-5,TRBD2,TRBV27,NA,CASSLGTSGKETQYF,TGTGCCAGCAGTTTGGGGACTAGCGGAAAAGAGACCCAGTACTTC
TRBJ2-5,TRBD2,TRBV20-1,many,CSARGTSGGYQETQYF,TGCAGTGCTAGAGGGACTAGCGGGGGGTACCAAGAGACCCAGTACTTC
TRBJ2-3,TRBD2,TRBV9,few,CASSAPREAPGTQYF,TGTGCCAGCAGCGCCCCCCGGGAGGCACCGGGTACGCAGTATTTT
TRBJ2-1,TRBD2,TRBV20-1,many,CSARTSGSSYNEQFF,TGCAGTGCAAGGACTAGCGGGAGTAGTTACAATGAGCAGTTCTTC
TRBJ2-3,NA,TRBV7-8,many,CASSSLRVGGGTDTQYF,TGTGCCAGCAGCTCCCTTAGGGTGGGGGGTGGCACAGATACGCAGTATTTT
TRBJ2-3,TRBD2,TRBV12-3/TRBV12-4,many,CASSSRSGGATDTQYF,TGTGCCAGCAGTAGCCGAAGCGGGGGGGCCACAGATACGCAGTATTTT
TRBJ1-2,NA,TRBV5-6,many,CASSSILPNYGYTF,TGTGCCAGCAGCTCGATACTACCCAACTATGGCTACACCTTC
TRBJ2-7,NA,TRBV13,many,CASSPRRVSGYYEQYF,TGTGCCAGCAGCCCAAGGCGGGTTAGCGGATACTACGAGCAGTACTTC
TRBJ2-2,TRBD1,TRBV24-1,many,CATSETGTGDTGELFF,TGTGCCACCAGTGAGACCGGGACAGGGGATACCGGGGAGCTGTTTTTT
TRBJ1-5,NA,TRBV27,NA,CASSFQYNQPQHF,TGTGCCAGCAGTTTCCAGTACAATCAGCCCCAGCATTTT
TRBJ2-6,NA,TRBV2,many,CASSRTGVTTGANVLTF,TGTGCCAGCAGCAGAACCGGGGTAACTACTGGGGCCAACGTCCTGACTTTC
TRBJ1-1,NA,TRBV4-2,many,CASSQETNSEAFF,TGTGCCAGCAGCCAAGAGACGAACAGTGAAGCTTTCTTT
TRBJ2-7,NA,TRBV12-3/TRBV12-4,many,CASSFGTSTYGQYF,TGTGCCAGCAGTTTCGGGACATCCACCTACGGACAGTACTTC
TRBJ2-1,NA,TRBV28,many,CASRRGAVGDEQFF,TGTGCCAGCAGGCGAGGGGCTGTGGGCGATGAGCAGTTCTTC
TRBJ2-2,NA,TRBV5-1,NA,CASSAGLASANTGELFF,TGCGCCAGCAGTGCCGGTCTAGCGAGCGCGAACACCGGGGAGCTGTTTTTT
TRBJ1-2,NA,TRBV7-9,few,CASSLEAGVANYGYTF,TGTGCCAGCAGCTTAGAAGCAGGGGTTGCTAACTATGGCTACACCTTC
TRBJ1-4,NA,TRBV6-1,many,CASSRGSPNEKLFF,TGTGCCAGCAGTCGGGGGTCTCCCAATGAAAAACTGTTTTTT
TRBJ1-2,NA,TRBV6-5,many,CASSLTGSSYTF,TGTGCCAGCAGTTTGACAGGTTCCAGCTACACCTTC